This T cell receptor (beta chain) was documented in a study of regulatory T cells in long-lasting Graves disease. Study conclusions and caveats: Newly diagnosed Graves' patients had higher TCR diversity than persistent ones.

CDR3 regions were amplified by Arm-PCR using iRepertoire HTBI primers to build TCR beta libraries. One entry per CDR3 protein, called by TCRdb with MiXCR from the multiplex PCR reads. The sample shows about 400,000 distinct CDR3 sequences, 16% of them seen only once. This clonotype was found many times. Its antigen is not known. Stated time point: newly diagnosed GD, antithyroid drugs for less than 3 months. Researchers made the TCR library from RNA that was extracted from PBMCs. Per American Thyroid Association guidelines, Graves' disease was diagnosed. This CDR3 has 15 amino acids. Per the germline V gene, CDR1 is SGHAT and CDR2 is FQNNGV. V shed 3 bases and J shed 0 bases, with 12 bases lying between them. These data were also reused for a study on T cells in Graves' hyperthyroidism and ophthalmopathy.

V usage is TRBV11-2 and J usage is TRBJ2-7; D may be TRBD2 (7 bases). Specimen: peripheral blood mononuclear cells (PBMCs), collected at new diagnosis, from a patient treated with antithyroid drugs. This sequence was found in a woman between 18 and 29 years old with Graves disease. The CDR3 spells CASSFGGGYSYEQYF. The CDR3 DNA reads TGTGCCAGCAGCTTTGGCGGGGGCTACTCCTACGAGCAGTACTTC.